This TCR beta chain is from a study of cytomegalovirus exposure and HLA in healthy donors. Whole-study findings and limits: Rarity held for most TCR sequences, but there were some public TCRs that occurred in many donors. CMV serostatus was the only immune exposure information that was available. Indistinguishability led to the exclusion of some V segments, TRBV6-2 and TRBV6-3 included. Prediction of most subjects' HLA-A and HLA-B alleles by TCR beta sequences was reportedly accurate.

60 Vbeta and 13 Jbeta primers were used in PCR. Sequencing was performed with immunoSEQ multiplex PCR; in TCRdb, only in-frame clones are kept and a portion is missing. This repertoire shows about 120,000 clones, 77% found once; its top ten account for 4.2%. In regard to this clone: Its antigen is as yet unknown.

The CDR3 totals 14 residues. With 1 base removed from V and 0 bases from J, the gap between germline ends came to 8 bases. Per germline, CDR1 SGHDT and CDR2 YYEEEE. The rearrangement joins TRBV5-6 to TRBJ2-7; no clear D gene. Sequencing was performed on PBMCs. The sequence derives from a male donor in good health and CMV-seropositive. As DNA, the CDR3 is TGTGCCAGCAGCTTGCCCAGTATCTCCTACGAGCAGTACTTC. Translation gives CASSLPSISYEQYF.